A selection of T cell receptor beta chains follows, all from one sample in a study of shared clonotypes between healthy human individuals. Some clones are missing from TCRdb's copy, which holds only in-frame ones; the method was immunoSEQ multiplex PCR. The sample shows over 2 million clones, roughly 94% of them seen only once. Sequenced: naive CD4+ T cells sorted from blood. The receptor set was obtained from a man aged 18-30 years in good health. The CDR3 runs from the conserved cysteine through the conserved F or W.

17 | TRBV30 | CAWGQDRGSRSSYEQYF
14 | TRBV2 | CASSRRGSSYEQYF
13 | TRBV29-1 | CSVVSSGGNEQFF
14 | TRBV2 | CASSTRGMNTEAFF
13 | TRBV10-1 | CASSESLRDEQYF
14 | TRBV5-4 | CASSLAGTGSGYTF
16 | TRBV4-1 | CASSPRTGGYTDTQYF
13 | TRBV7-9 | CASGLAGLETQYF
16 | TRBV6-5 | CASSYSTREGRKTQYF
13 | TRBV7-3 | CASSSGPQVGYTF
13 | TRBV10-3 | CAISGTSGDTQYF
13 | TRBV2 | CASSKQLKNIQYF
16 | TRBV6-1 | CASSEVAPRSPGEQYF
18 | TRBV18 | CASSPSRPTSGSTYEQYF
15 | TRBV5-1 | CASSLSGGFGTEAFF
12 | TRBV18 | CASSRGTGELFF
16 | TRBV2 | CASSEQGFLSGNTIYF
15 | TRBV10-1 | CASSGGTSGTGELFF
11 | TRBV10-1 | CDAGTSDTQYF
15 | TRBV27 | CASSTIGLAKNIQYF
17 | TRBV5-4 | CASSPGGRLAGKVTQYF
16 | TRBV4-3 | CASSQEGLAVANEQFF
13 | TRBV30 | CAGGTSGIYEQYF
17 | TRBV14 | CASSLRNGLAGGYEQYF
15 | TRBV6-5 | CASSLTDGAGAVRDF
11 | TRBV6-5 | CAVRDSTEAFF
13 | TRBV6-1 | CASSEMSRNEQYF
14 | TRBV5-1 | CASSPGQGDEKLFF
11 | TRBV2 | CASRAYNEQFF
13 | TRBV6-5 | CASSYSRQTGYTF
15 | TRBV5-1 | CASRGDVWGNEKLFF